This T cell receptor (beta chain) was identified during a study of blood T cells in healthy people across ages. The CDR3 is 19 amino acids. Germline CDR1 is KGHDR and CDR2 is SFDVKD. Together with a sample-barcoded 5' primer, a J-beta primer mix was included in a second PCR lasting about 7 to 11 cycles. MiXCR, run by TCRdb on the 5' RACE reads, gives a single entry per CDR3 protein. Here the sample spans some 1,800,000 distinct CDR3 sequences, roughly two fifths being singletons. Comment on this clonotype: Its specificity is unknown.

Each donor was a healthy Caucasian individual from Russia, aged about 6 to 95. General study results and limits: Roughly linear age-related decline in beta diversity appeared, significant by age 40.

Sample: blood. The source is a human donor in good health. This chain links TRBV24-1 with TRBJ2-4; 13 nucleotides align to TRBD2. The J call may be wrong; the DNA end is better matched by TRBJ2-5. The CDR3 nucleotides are TGTGCCACCAGTGATTTCGGGACTAGCGGGGACGTCGTTCAGGAGACCCAGTACTTC. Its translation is CATSDFGTSGDVVQETQYF.